The 26 T cell receptor beta chains below all came from one sample that was sequenced in a study of molecular identifiers for immune sequencing clone quantification. TCRdb reanalysed the PCR reads using MiXCR and keeps one entry per CDR3 protein. The sample lists tens of thousands of distinct CDR3 sequences; about a third were seen once. Sequences were obtained from naive CD8+ T cells from blood, with Jurkat cell RNA spiked in. Subset: FACS-sorted CD8+CD4-CCR7+CD45RA+ naive T cells. The receptors shown here come from a human donor in good health. Some libraries in this study had Jurkat cell RNA spiked in.

The rearrangement uses TRBV28 and TRBJ1-2, with 8 nucleotides matching TRBD1. The CDR3 runs 14 residues. After removal of 8 bases from V and 4 bases from J, the junction contained 9 bases not matched to a gene. CDR1 is MDHEN and CDR2 is SYDVKM in the germline V gene. The CDR3 here is CASGTRQGIYGYTF. The CDR3, as DNA: TGTGCCAGCGGTACCCGACAGGGGATCTATGGCTACACCTTC.

Notes on this clonotype: A read error may be the cause here, since a much bigger clone is one base away. V and J are TRBV19 and TRBJ1-5; D is unresolved. This CDR3 comprises 16 residues. Per germline, CDR1 LNHDA and CDR2 SQIVND (reference sequence). The CDR3 nucleotides are TGTGCCAGTAGTATGTCGGGAGGACTTAGCAATCAGCCCCAGCTTTTT. Amino acid sequence: CASSMSGGLSNQPQLF.

Ten or more counts support this clonotype. This chain uses TRBV9 with TRBJ2-3; TRBD2 matches at 8 bases. V shed 0 bases and J 0 bases; nucleotides not matched to a gene: 12. The CDR3 is 19 residues long. Germline V gene data show CDR1 as SGDLS and CDR2 as YYNGEE. The CDR3 loop reads CASSVDFRTSGTSTDTQYF. CDR3 DNA: TGTGCCAGCAGCGTAGATTTTAGAACTAGCGGAACTAGCACAGATACGCAGTATTTT.

This clonotype was counted ten times or more. This chain joins TRBV6-5 and TRBJ2-7; D remains ambiguous. The CDR3 extends over 13 amino acids. Trimming removed 6 bases at V and 7 bases at J, with 16 bases between. Germline V CDR1 and CDR2: MNHEY, SVGAGI. In DNA, the CDR3 is TGTGCCAGCAGCTGGAGTAAGGGTGGGGAGCAGTACTTC. Protein product: CASSWSKGGEQYF.

Details on this clonotype: A much larger clone differs from this one at a single base, so this may be a read error. V gene TRBV25-1 combines with J gene TRBJ2-7; D remains ambiguous. Germline V gene sequence: CDR1 MGHDK, CDR2 SYGVNS. This CDR3 is 10 amino acids long. CDR3 sequence reads: CASSDYERYF. The CDR3, as DNA: TGTGCCAGCAGTGACTACGAGCGGTACTTC.

On this clonotype itself: It may be a read error: a sequence one base away is much more abundant. Given the absence of the conserved phenylalanine or tryptophan at the CDR3 end, a read error is likely. The V gene is TRBV3-1, the J gene TRBJ1-5, with TRBD1 as a possible D gene (6 bases). Trimming shortened V by 1 base and J by 4 bases, and 14 bases separated the two germline ends. CDR3 length equals 16 residues. From germline, CDR1 is LGHDT and CDR2 YNNKEL (reference sequence). This chain's CDR3 is CASSQAGTGWNQPQHS. As DNA, the CDR3 is TGTGCCAGCAGCCAAGCTGGAACAGGGTGGAATCAGCCCCAGCATTCT.

Comments on this clonotype: A much larger clone is a single base away; this may be a read error. This chain connects TRBV5-1 to TRBJ2-7; D not resolved. The last part of the DNA fits TRBJ2-1 better; the J call may be wrong. CDR1 SGHRS and CDR2 YFSETQ come from the germline V gene. The CDR3 runs 15 residues. DNA for the CDR3: TGCGCCAGCAGCTTGGCCCAGACTCCATCCTACGAGCAGTTCTTC. Its protein product is CASSLAQTPSYEQFF.

Concerning this clonotype itself: The junction and the germline gene differ at one end; a read error may be behind it. The V gene is TRBV5-3, the J gene TRBJ2-7, with D possibly matching TRBD2 (6 bases). TRBV5-3 is assigned to the ORF class and has an uncertain function. The CDR3 extends over 13 amino acids. The CDR3 protein is CASSFRGSHEQYF. The CDR3 DNA follows: TGTGCCAGCAGCTTCCGGGGGAGCCACGAGCAGTACTTC.

As concerns this clonotype: The conserved phenylalanine or tryptophan normally closing the CDR3 is absent here, so this likely arose from a read error. V gene TRBV28 combines with J gene TRBJ2-3, with D hard to call. Germline V gives CDR1 MDHEN, CDR2 SYDVKM. Trimming removed 6 bases at V and 3 bases at J, with 4 bases between. The CDR3 covers 11 residues. The CDR3 is CASSRTDTQYY. DNA of the CDR3: TGTGCCAGCAGCAGGACAGATACGCAGTATTAT.

The chain has TRBV12-3 or TRBV12-4 and TRBJ1-6; no clear D. This CDR3 has 11 amino acids. With 7 bases removed from V and 9 bases from J, the gap between germline ends came to 7 bases. The CDR3 spells CASKGLSPLHF. The DNA of the CDR3 is TGTGCCAGCAAAGGACTTTCACCCCTCCACTTT.

This clonotype has only one observation. Just one base apart from a much larger clone, this may be a read error. J is TRBJ2-7 and V is TRBV7-2; D uncertain. From germline, CDR1 is SGHTA and CDR2 FQGNSA. This CDR3 has 12 amino acids. Written as DNA, the CDR3 is TGTGCCAGCAGCTTCCCGTCCTTCGAGCAGTACTTC. This translates into CASSFPSFEQYF.

The chain joins TRBV2 to TRBJ2-6; D possibly corresponds to TRBD1 (6 bases). Trimming took 7 bases from V and 0 from J, leaving 19 bases between them. The CDR3 extends over 18 amino acids. In germline, CDR1 is SNHLY, CDR2 FYNNEI. CDR3 in amino acids: CASIRGSPHSSGANVLTF. Written as DNA, the CDR3 is TGTGCCAGCATCAGGGGTAGTCCCCACAGCTCTGGGGCCAACGTCCTGACTTTC.

This clonotype was observed many times. This chain uses TRBV6-5 with TRBJ2-7; D perhaps matches TRBD2 (5 bases). There are 14 residues in the CDR3. In germline, CDR1 is MNHEY, CDR2 SVGAGI. Trimming removed 6 bases at V and 6 bases at J, with 18 bases between. The CDR3 bases are TGTGCCAGCAGCCAGGACTCACGTCGTGGCGAGCAGTACTTC. As protein: CASSQDSRRGEQYF.

This clonotype was counted at least ten times. The rearrangement joins TRBV19 to TRBJ2-3; a possible D gene is TRBD1 (6 bases). Germline CDR1 and CDR2: LNHDA and SQIVND (reference sequence). This CDR3 contains 12 residues. Between the trimmed V and J ends, which lost 6 bases and 4 bases, there was a span of 8 bases. This chain's CDR3 is CASRQGSDTQYF. The CDR3 DNA sequence: TGTGCCAGTAGGCAGGGGTCAGATACGCAGTATTTT.

This clonotype was counted many times. The chain employs TRBV6-5 and TRBJ2-7; D gene unclear. Trimming removed 2 bases from V and 5 bases from J, with 13 bases in between. Germline CDR1 is MNHEY and CDR2 is SVGAGI. The CDR3 runs 14 residues. The CDR3 DNA follows: TGTGCCAGCAGTTACCTGGCCCTCGGCGACGAGCAGTACTTC. Protein product: CASSYLALGDEQYF.

Concerning this clonotype itself: Given a much more abundant clone one base away, this may be a read error. The gene calls are TRBV28 and TRBJ2-7; D uncertain. Germline CDR1 is MDHEN and CDR2 is SYDVKM. Trimming shortened V by 5 bases and J by 6 bases, and 5 bases separated the two germline ends. The CDR3 loop spans 10 amino acids. DNA of the CDR3: TGTGCCAGCAGTGTTGTCGAGCAGTACTTC. Translating it yields CASSVVEQYF.

The chain uses TRBV27 and TRBJ2-5; D is undetermined. Trimming shortened V by 5 bases and J by 1 base, and 17 bases separated the two germline ends. CDR3 length: 16 residues. The germline gives CDR1 MNHEY, CDR2 SMNVEV (reference sequence). CDR3 residues: CASSPHSTLGQETQYF. The CDR3 DNA reads as TGTGCCAGCAGTCCGCATAGTACGTTGGGCCAAGAGACCCAGTACTTC.

A few counts support this clonotype. V is TRBV6-2 or TRBV6-3 and J is TRBJ2-7, with D hard to call. Germline assignment: CDR1 MNHEY and CDR2 SVGEGT. The ends were cut back, 2 bases at V and 4 bases at J, with 12 bases in the middle. The CDR3 spans 14 residues. The CDR3 DNA is TGTGCCAGCAGTTACACCGGGCTCCCTTACGAGCAGTACTTC. Residues: CASSYTGLPYEQYF.

This clonotype was counted a single time. Given a much more abundant clone one base away, this may be a read error. The missing conserved phenylalanine or tryptophan at the end of this CDR3 makes a read error likely. This sequence joins TRBV5-1 and TRBJ2-7; weak D call: TRBD1 (6 bases). The ends were cut back, 5 bases at V and 7 bases at J, with 13 bases in the middle. This CDR3 comprises 12 residues. In germline, CDR1 is SGHRS, CDR2 YFSETQ. CDR3 nucleotide sequence: TGCGCCAGCAGGGGGGACACCCCAGAGCAGTACTAC. It yields the protein CASRGDTPEQYY.

The CDR3 spells CASSRTGEFDTQYF. CDR3 DNA: TGTGCCAGCAGTCGGACAGGGGAGTTTGATACGCAGTATTTT. V usage is TRBV12-3 or TRBV12-4 and J usage is TRBJ2-3; TRBD1 aligns across 9 bases. The CDR3 runs to 14 residues. The V segment lost 5 bases and the J segment 6 bases; nucleotides outside the gene matches: 6.

In the case of this clonotype: This may stem from a read error, because a much larger clone lies one nucleotide away. CDR3 nucleotides: TGTGCCAGCAGCTTGGGAGCCGGGGCGAGCTCCTACGAGCAGTACTTC. It encodes CASSLGAGASSYEQYF. V is TRBV5-4 and J is TRBJ2-7; D possibly uses TRBD1 or TRBD2 (5 bases each). Germline V lookup: CDR1 SGHNT, CDR2 YYREEE (reference sequence). This CDR3 is 16 amino acids long. Trimming shortened V by 0 bases and J by 0 bases, and 13 bases separated the two germline ends.

In this sample, this clonotype turned up a few times. The rearrangement links TRBV27 to TRBJ2-7; D is unclear. The V end lost 3 bases, the J end lost 4 bases, and 10 bases lay between the germline ends. The CDR3 contains 13 residues. CDR1 is MNHEY and CDR2 is SMNVEV in the germline V gene (reference sequence). CDR3: CASSFTPPYEQYF. CDR3 nucleotides: TGTGCCAGCAGTTTTACCCCCCCGTACGAGCAGTACTTC.

This clonotype occurred a few times. This chain connects TRBV9 to TRBJ2-7, with D perhaps TRBD1 (5 bases). Germline lookup yields CDR1 SGDLS and CDR2 YYNGEE. Trimming removed 4 bases from V and 0 bases from J, with 11 bases in between. CDR3 length: 14 residues. The CDR3 DNA follows: TGTGCCAGCAGCCCGAAGGACAACTCCTACGAGCAGTACTTC. Translation: CASSPKDNSYEQYF. The full variable domain, rest sourced from reference TRBV9 and TRBJ2-7, is DSGVTQTPKHLITATGQRVTLRCSPRSGDLSVYWYQQSLDQGLQFLIQYYNGEERAKGNILERFSAQQFPDLHSELNLSSLELGDSALYFCASSPKDNSYEQYFGPGTRLTVT.

On this clonotype: This may stem from a read error, because a much larger clone lies one nucleotide away. The V gene is TRBV7-9, the J gene TRBJ2-3; D not resolved. From germline, CDR1 is SEHNR and CDR2 FQNEAQ (reference sequence). The CDR3 sequence is 15 residues long. The CDR3 region is CASINQLDSTDAQYF. For the CDR3, the DNA is TGTGCCAGCATCAATCAGCTAGATAGCACAGATGCGCAGTATTTT. Full variable domain (outside the CDR3, taken from reference TRBV7-9 and TRBJ2-3): DTGVSQNPRHKITKRGQNVTFRCDPISEHNRLYWYRQTLGQGPEFLTYFQNEAQLEKSRLLSDRFSAERPKGSFSTLEIQRTEQGDSAMYLCASINQLDSTDAQYFGPGTRLTVL.

Concerning this clonotype itself: Since the CDR3 does not end with the conserved phenylalanine or tryptophan, this likely comes from a read error. The chain has TRBV6-2 or TRBV6-3 and TRBJ2-7; tentative D call: TRBD2 (5 bases). The length of the CDR3 is 16 residues. Germline assignment: CDR1 MNHEY and CDR2 SVGEGT. Trimming took off 5 bases at V and 3 bases at J, with 20 bases between the two ends. The CDR3, as DNA: TGTGCCAGCAGTCTAGAATTAGTCTCGAGGGACTACGAGCAGTACTAC. It yields the protein CASSLELVSRDYEQYY.

This clonotype was observed once. The J gene is TRBJ2-1, the V gene TRBV6-5, with 10 bases lining up with TRBD2. V was pared by 4 bases and J by 4 bases, with 7 bases of the junction left unmatched. Germline values: CDR1 MNHEY, CDR2 SVGAGI. CDR3 length: 16 residues. The CDR3 DNA is TGTGCCAGCAGTTCCAAAAAGACTAGCGGGTACAATGAGCAGTTCTTC. This gives the protein CASSSKKTSGYNEQFF.